This TCR beta chain was captured in a study of T cell responses to AZD1222 COVID-19 vaccine. Across the study: Pooled in the analysis were second doses at about 4 or about 12 weeks.

Libraries were prepared by immunoSEQ multiplex PCR; TCRdb keeps only in-frame clonotypes and omits some of them. The sample carries some 150,000 clones, approximately 89% recorded once. Germline V gene sequence: CDR1 MNHEY, CDR2 SMNVEV (reference sequence). Trimming at V came to 7 bases and at J to 9 bases, leaving 13 bases not matched to a gene. The CDR3 has 14 residues. The count of this clone is one. This TCR was sampled from an adult in good health. Sequenced here: peripheral blood, sampled on day 0 of AZD1222 vaccination. The J gene is TRBJ1-2, the V gene TRBV27, with 8 bases fitting TRBD1. The CDR3 DNA reads as TGTGCCAGCATATCCCTGGGACAGGACCCCCGCTACACCTTC. Its protein product is CASISLGQDPRYTF.